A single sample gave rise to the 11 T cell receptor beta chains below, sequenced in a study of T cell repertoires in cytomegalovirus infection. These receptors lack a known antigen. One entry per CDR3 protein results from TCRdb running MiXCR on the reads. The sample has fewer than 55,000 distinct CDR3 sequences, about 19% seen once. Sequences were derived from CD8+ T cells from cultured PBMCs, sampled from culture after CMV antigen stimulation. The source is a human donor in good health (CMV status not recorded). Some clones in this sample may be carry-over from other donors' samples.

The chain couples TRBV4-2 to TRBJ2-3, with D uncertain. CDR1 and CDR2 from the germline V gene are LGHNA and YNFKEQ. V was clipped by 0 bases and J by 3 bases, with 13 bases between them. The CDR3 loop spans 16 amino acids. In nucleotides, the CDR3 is TGTGCCAGCAGCCAAGAAGATAATGGTGGGACAGATACGCAGTATTTT. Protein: CASSQEDNGGTDTQYF.

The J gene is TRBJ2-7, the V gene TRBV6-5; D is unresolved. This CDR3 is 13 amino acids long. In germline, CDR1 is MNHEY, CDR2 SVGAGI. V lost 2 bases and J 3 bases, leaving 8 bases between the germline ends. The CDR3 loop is CASSYTYNYEQYF. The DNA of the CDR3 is TGTGCCAGCAGTTACACCTACAACTACGAGCAGTACTTC.

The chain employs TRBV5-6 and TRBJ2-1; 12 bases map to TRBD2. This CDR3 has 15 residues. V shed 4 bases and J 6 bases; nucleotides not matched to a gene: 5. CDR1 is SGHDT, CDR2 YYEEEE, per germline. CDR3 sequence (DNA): TGTGCCAGCAGCCGCGGACTAGCGGGGCCCAATGAGCAGTTCTTC. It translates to CASSRGLAGPNEQFF.

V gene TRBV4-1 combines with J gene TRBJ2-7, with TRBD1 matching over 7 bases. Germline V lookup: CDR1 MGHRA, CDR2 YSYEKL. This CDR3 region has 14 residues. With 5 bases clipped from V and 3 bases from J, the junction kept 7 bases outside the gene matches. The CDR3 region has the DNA TGCGCCAGCAGCTTACCGGGACAGTTCTACGAGCAGTACTTC. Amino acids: CASSLPGQFYEQYF.

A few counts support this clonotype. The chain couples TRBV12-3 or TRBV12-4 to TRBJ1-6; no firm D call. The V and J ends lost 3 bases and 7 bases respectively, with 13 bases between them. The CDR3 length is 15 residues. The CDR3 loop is CASSFSGSSNSPLHF. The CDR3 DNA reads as TGTGCCAGCAGTTTTTCGGGGAGCAGCAATTCACCCCTCCACTTT.

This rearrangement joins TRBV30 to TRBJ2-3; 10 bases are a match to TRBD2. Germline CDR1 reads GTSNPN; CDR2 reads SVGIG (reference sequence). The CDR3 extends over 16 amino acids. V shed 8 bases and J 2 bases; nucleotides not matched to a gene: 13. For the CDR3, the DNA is TGTGCCCGTAACCCCGGGCTAGCGGGGGTCACAGATACGCAGTATTTT. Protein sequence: CARNPGLAGVTDTQYF.

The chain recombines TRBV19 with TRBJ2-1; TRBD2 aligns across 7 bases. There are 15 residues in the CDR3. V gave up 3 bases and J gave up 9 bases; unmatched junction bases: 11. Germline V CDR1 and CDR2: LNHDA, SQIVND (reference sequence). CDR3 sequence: CASSILPGGRGEQFF. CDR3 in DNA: TGTGCCAGTAGTATCCTCCCGGGGGGAAGGGGTGAGCAGTTCTTC.

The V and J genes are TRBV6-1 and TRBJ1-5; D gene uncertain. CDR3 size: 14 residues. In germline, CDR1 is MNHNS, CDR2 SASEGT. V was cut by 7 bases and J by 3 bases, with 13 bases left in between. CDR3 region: CASTPRTFNQPQHF. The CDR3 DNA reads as TGTGCCAGCACTCCACGGACGTTCAATCAGCCCCAGCATTTT.

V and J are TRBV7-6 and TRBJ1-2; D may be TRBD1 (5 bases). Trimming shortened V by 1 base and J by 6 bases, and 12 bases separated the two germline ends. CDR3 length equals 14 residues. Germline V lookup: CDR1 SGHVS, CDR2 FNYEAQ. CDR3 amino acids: CASSLGSARDGYTF. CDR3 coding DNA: TGTGCCAGCAGCTTAGGGTCGGCCAGGGATGGCTACACCTTC.

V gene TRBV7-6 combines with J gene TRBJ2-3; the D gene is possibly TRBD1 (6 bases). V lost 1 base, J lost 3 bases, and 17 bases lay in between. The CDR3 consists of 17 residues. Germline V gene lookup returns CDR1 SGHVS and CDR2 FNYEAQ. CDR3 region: CASSLVVLTGPTDTQYF. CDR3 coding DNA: TGTGCCAGCAGCTTAGTTGTTCTAACAGGGCCTACAGATACGCAGTATTTT.

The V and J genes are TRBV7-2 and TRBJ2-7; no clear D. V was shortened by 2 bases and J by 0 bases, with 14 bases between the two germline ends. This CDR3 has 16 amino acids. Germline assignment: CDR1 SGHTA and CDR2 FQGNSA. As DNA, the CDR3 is TGTGCCAGCAGCTTACCTACGGGTATCATCTCCTACGAGCAGTACTTC. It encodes CASSLPTGIISYEQYF.